A single TCR beta chain is shown here with its context. The entry originates in a study of glioma-infiltrating T cells after dendritic cell vaccination. V was shortened by 4 bases and J by 3 bases, with 11 bases between the two germline ends. CDR1 and CDR2 from the germline V gene are SGHNT and YYREEE (reference sequence). The CDR3 sequence is 13 residues long. Time point: after dendritic cell vaccination, including at tumor progression/relapse. TCRdb keeps only in-frame clones here, not all; method: immunoSEQ multiplex PCR. The data contain 100,000 to 120,000 clones, 90% of them seen just once; the ten biggest clones take up 2.7%.

The chain joins TRBV5-4 to TRBJ2-7, with a possible D match to TRBD1 (5 bases). The sequencing here drew on blood, taken after dendritic cell vaccination. The TCR comes from a human donor with glioblastoma. The CDR3 nucleotides read TGTGCCAGCAGCCGGAAGACAGACTACGAGCAGTACTTC. Translating gives CASSRKTDYEQYF.